This T cell receptor beta chain was captured by sequencing in a study of cytomegalovirus exposure and HLA in healthy donors. Overall study findings and caveats: No immune exposure information besides CMV serostatus was available. According to an earlier analysis, most TCR beta V segments yielded productive rearrangements about 87% or about 30% of the time. A list of 150 or so TCR beta chains associated with cytomegalovirus was given.

Deletions cut 0 bases from V and 5 bases from J, with 6 bases between. Germline CDR1 is SGHNT and CDR2 is YYREEE (reference sequence). The CDR3 spans 12 residues. A multiplex PCR was run with 60 Vbeta primers and 13 Jbeta primers. Clones were read by immunoSEQ multiplex PCR, and TCRdb kept only the in-frame ones, dropping some. The table records some 130,000 clones, approximately 87% of them present only once. A note on this clone: Its antigen is undetermined.

The chain joins TRBV5-4 to TRBJ2-7; no firm D call. This clonotype was sampled from a woman in her twenties or thirties in good health and CMV-seronegative. The source material was PBMCs. CDR3 nucleotide sequence: TGTGCCAGCAGCTTGGGTGGGCACGAGCAGTACTTC. Amino acids: CASSLGGHEQYF.